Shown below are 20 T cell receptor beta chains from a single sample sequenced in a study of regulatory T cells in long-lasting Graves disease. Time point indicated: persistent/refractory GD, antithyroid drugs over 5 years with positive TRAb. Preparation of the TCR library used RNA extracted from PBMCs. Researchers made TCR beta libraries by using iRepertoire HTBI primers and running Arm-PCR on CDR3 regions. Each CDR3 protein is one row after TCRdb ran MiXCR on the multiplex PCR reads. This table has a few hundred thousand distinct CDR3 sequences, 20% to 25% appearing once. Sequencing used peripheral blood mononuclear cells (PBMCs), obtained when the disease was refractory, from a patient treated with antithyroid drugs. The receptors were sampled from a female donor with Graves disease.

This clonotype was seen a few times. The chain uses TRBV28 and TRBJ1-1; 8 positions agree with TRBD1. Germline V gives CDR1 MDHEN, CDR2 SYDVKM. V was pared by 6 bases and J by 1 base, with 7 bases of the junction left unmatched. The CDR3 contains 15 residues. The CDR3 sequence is CASSNHRGGNTEAFF. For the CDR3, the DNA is TGTGCCAGCAGCAACCACAGGGGGGGGAACACTGAAGCTTTCTTT.

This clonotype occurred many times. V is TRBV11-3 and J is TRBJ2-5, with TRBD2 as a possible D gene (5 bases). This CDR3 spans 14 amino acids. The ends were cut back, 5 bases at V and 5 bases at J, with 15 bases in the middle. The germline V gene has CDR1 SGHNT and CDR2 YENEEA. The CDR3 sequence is CASSPEGPSETQYF. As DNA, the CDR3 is TGTGCCAGCAGCCCAGAGGGTCCCTCGGAGACCCAGTACTTC.

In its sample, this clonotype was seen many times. The CDR3 nucleotides are TGTGCCATCAGTGAGTCATGGGGGCTTGATGGCTACACCTTC. Its translation: CAISESWGLDGYTF. The chain carries TRBV10-3 and TRBJ1-2; possibly TRBD1 for D (6 bases). Trimming took 0 bases from V and 6 from J, leaving 11 bases between them. Per the germline V gene, CDR1 is ENHRY and CDR2 is SYGVKD. The CDR3 runs to 14 residues.

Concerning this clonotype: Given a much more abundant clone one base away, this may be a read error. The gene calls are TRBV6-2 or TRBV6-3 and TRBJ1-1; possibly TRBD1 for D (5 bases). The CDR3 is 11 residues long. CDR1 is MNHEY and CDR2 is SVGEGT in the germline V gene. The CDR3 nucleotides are TGTGCCAGCGGCCTGGACACTGAAGCTCTCTTT. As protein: CASGLDTEALF.

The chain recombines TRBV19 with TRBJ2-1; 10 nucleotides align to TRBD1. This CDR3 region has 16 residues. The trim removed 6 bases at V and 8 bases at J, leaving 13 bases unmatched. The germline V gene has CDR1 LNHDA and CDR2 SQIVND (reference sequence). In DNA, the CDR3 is TGTGCCAGTAGCCTGATCCCGGGACAGGGGAACTATGAGCAGTTCTTC. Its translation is CASSLIPGQGNYEQFF.

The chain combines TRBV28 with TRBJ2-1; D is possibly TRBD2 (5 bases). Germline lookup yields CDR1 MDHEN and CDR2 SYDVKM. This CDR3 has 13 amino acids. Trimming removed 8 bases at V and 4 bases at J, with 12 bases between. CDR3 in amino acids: CASGSPGYNEQFF. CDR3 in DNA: TGTGCCAGCGGGAGCCCCGGGTACAATGAGCAGTTCTTC. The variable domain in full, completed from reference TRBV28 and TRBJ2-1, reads DVKVTQSSRYLVKRTGEKVFLECVQDMDHENMFWYRQDPGLGLRLIYFSYDVKMKEKGDIPEGYSVSREKKERFSLILESASTNQTSMYLCASGSPGYNEQFFGPGTRLTVL.

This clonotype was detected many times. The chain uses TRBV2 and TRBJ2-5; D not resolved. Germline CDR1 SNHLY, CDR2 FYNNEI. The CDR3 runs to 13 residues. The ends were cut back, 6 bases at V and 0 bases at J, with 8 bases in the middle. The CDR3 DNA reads TGTGCCAGCAGCTTAGCCCACCAAGAGACCCAGTACTTC. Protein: CASSLAHQETQYF.

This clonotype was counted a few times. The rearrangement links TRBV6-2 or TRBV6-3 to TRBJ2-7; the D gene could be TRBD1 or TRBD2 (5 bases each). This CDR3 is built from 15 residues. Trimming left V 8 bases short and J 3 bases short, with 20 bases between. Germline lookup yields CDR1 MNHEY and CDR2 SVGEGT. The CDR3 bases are TGTGCCAGCTGGGGAATTGGGACGGTTATCTACGAGCAGTACTTC. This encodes CASWGIGTVIYEQYF.

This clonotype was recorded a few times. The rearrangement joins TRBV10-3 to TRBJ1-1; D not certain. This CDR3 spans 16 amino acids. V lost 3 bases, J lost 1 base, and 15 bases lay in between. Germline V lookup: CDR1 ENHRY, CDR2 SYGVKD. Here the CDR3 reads CAISEIFGRQNTEAFF. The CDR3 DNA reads TGTGCCATCAGTGAAATCTTCGGACGCCAGAACACTGAAGCTTTCTTT.

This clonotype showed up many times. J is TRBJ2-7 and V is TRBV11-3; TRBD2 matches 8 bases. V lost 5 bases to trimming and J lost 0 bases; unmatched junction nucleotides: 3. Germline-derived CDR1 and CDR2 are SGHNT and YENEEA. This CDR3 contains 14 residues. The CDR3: CASSREGVSYEQYF. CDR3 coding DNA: TGTGCCAGCAGCCGGGAGGGAGTCTCCTACGAGCAGTACTTC.

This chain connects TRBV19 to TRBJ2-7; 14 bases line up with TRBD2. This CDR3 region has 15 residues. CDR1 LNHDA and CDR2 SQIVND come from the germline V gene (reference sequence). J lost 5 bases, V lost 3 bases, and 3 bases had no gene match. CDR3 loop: CASSIGTSGSNEQYF. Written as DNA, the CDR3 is TGTGCCAGTAGTATTGGGACTAGCGGGAGTAACGAGCAGTACTTC.

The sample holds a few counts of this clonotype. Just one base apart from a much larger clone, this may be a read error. DNA of the CDR3: TGTGCCAGCAGTTACGGAGGGATCACTAATGAAAAACTGGTTTTT. It codes for CASSYGGITNEKLVF. The V gene is TRBV6-5, the J gene TRBJ1-4; no clear D. This CDR3 is built from 15 residues. Germline V CDR1 and CDR2: MNHEY, SVGAGI.

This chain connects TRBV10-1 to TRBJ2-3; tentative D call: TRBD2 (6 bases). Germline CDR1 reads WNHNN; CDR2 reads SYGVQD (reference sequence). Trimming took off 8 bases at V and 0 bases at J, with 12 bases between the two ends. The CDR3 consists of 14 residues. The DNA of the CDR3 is TGCGCCAGCGCCCGGGACTCAAGCACAGATACGCAGTATTTT. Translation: CASARDSSTDTQYF.

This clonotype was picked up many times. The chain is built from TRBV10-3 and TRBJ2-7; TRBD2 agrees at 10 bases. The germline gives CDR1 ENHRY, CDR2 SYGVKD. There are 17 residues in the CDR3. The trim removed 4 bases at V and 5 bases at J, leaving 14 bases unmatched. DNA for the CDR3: TGTGCCATCAGTGCTCCCAGCGGGGGGGCGGGTAAGGACGAGCAGTACTTC. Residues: CAISAPSGGAGKDEQYF.

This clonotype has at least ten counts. The CDR3 protein is CASSYGGPPKETQYF. The DNA of the CDR3 is TGTGCCAGCAGTTACGGGGGCCCACCCAAAGAGACCCAGTACTTC. The chain links TRBV6-5 to TRBJ2-5; a possible D gene is TRBD1 (6 bases). Germline V CDR1 and CDR2: MNHEY, SVGAGI. This CDR3 comprises 15 residues. V was pared by 2 bases and J by 3 bases, with 13 bases between.

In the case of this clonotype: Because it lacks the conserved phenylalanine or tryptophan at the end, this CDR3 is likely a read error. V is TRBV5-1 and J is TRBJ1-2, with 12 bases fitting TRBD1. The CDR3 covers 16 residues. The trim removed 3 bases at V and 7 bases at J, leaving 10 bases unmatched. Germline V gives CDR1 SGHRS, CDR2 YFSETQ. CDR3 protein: CASSSPPGQGATGYTI. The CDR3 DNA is TGCGCCAGCAGCTCGCCGCCGGGACAGGGGGCAACTGGCTACACCATC.

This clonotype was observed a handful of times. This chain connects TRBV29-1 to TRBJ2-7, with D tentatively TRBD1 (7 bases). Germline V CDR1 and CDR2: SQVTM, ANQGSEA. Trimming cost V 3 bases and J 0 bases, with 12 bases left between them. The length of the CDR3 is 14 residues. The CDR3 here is CSVDAGTDSYEQYF. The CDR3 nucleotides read TGCAGCGTTGACGCGGGGACAGACTCCTACGAGCAGTACTTC.

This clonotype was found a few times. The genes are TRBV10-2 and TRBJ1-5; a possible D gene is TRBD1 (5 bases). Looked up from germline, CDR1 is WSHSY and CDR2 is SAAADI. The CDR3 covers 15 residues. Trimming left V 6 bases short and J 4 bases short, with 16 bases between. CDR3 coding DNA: TGCGCCAGCAGCCCGGGGGGGTGGGAGAATCAGCCCCAGCATTTT. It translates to CASSPGGWENQPQHF.

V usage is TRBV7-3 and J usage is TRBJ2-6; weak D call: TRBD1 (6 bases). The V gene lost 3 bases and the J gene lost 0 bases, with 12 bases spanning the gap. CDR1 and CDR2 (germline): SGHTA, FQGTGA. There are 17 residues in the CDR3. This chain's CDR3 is CASSFPGVGSGANVLTF. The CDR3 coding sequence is TGTGCCAGCAGCTTCCCAGGGGTGGGCTCTGGGGCCAACGTCCTGACTTTC.

This CDR3 is CASSLEPGSYEQYF. The CDR3 DNA sequence: TGTGCCAGCAGCTTAGAACCCGGGAGCTACGAGCAGTACTTC. The chain employs TRBV7-2 and TRBJ2-7; tentative D call: TRBD2 (6 bases). CDR1 is SGHTA, CDR2 FQGNSA, per germline. Between the trimmed V and J ends, which lost 1 base and 3 bases, there was a span of 10 bases. This CDR3 region has 14 residues.